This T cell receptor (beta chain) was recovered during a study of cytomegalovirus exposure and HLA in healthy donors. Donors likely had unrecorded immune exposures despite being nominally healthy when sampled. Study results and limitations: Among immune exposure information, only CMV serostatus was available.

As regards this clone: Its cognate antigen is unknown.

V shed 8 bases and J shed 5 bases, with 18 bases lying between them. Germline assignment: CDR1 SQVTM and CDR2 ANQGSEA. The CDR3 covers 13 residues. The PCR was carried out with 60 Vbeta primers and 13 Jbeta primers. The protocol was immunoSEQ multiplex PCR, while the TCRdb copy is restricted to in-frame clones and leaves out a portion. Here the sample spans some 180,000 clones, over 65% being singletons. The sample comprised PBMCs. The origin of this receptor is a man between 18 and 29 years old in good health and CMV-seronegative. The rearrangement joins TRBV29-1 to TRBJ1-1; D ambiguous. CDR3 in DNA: TGCAGCCTATGGGCCGGGGATGGGACTGAAGCTTTCTTT. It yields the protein CSLWAGDGTEAFF. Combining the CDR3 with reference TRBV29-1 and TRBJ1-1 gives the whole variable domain SAVISQKPSRDICQRGTSLTIQCQVDSQVTMMFWYRQQPGQSLTLIATANQGSEATYESGFVIDKFPISRPNLTFSTLTVSNMSPEDSSIYLCSLWAGDGTEAFFGQGTRLTVV.